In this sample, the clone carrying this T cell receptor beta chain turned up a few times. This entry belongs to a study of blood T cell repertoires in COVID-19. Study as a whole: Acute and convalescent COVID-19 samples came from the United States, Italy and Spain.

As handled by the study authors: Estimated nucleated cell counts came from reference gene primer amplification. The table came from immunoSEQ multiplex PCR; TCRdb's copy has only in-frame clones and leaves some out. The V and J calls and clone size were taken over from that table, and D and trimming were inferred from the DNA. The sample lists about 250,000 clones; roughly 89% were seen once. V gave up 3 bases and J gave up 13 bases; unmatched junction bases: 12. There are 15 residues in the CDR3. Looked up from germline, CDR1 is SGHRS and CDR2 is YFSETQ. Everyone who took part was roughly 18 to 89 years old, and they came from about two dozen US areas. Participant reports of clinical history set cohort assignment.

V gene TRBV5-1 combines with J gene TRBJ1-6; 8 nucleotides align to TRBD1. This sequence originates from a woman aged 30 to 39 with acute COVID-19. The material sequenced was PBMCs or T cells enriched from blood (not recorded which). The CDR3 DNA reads TGCGCCAGCAGCTCATCCGGGACAGGTAACGTTCCCCTCCACTTT. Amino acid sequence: CASSSSGTGNVPLHF.